The entry below describes one T cell receptor (beta chain). Its cognate antigen is unknown. The sample belongs to a study of beta chain features in type 1 diabetes. Study context: All samples together contributed around 98,000,000 sorted cells for examination.

cDNA synthesis used the whole RNA isolate, giving expressed TCRB sequences. The repertoire was sequenced with immunoSEQ multiplex PCR; TCRdb's copy has only in-frame clones and lacks some. The table has more than 300,000 clones, 8.5% to 10% seen once. The CDR3 has 13 amino acids. Germline lookup yields CDR1 MGHDK and CDR2 SYGVNS. Deletions cut 3 bases from V and 7 bases from J, with 12 bases between. Sorting with CD45RO/CCR7/CD25/CD127/CD95/CD27 yielded naive, central memory, regulatory and stem-like memory CD4+ cells. General study results and limits: Healthy donors had naive, central memory and Treg TCRB repertoires that appeared less similar than those seen among patients. Among all four CD4+ subsets, Type 1 diabetes patients had TCRB CDR3s that were moderately but significantly shorter.

The receptor was derived from a man aged 30-40 years with type 1 diabetes. This chain uses TRBV25-1 with TRBJ1-2; D may be TRBD1 (5 bases). Sequenced input: central memory CD4+ T cells from blood. CDR3 DNA sequence: TGTGCCAGCAGTGAGGCCGGGGACGGTGGCTACACCTTC. This sequence encodes CASSEAGDGGYTF.